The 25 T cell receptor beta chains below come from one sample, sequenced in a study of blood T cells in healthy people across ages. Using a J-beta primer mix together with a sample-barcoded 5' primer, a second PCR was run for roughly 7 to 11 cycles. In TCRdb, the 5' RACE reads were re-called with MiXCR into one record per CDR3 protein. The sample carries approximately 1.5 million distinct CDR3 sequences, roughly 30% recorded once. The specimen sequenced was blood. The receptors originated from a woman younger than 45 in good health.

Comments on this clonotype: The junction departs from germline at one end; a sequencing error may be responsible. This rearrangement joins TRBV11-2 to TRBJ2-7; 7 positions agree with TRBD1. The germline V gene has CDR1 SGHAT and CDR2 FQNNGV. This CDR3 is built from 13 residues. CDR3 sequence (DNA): TGTGCCGGCAGCCCCGAACAGGGGTACGAGCAGTACTTC. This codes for CAGSPEQGYEQYF. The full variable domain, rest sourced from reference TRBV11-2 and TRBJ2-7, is EAGVAQSPRYKIIEKRQSVAFWCNPISGHATLYWYQQILGQGPKLLIQFQNNGVVDDSQLPKDRFSAERLKGVDSTLKIQPAKLEDSAVYLCAGSPEQGYEQYFGPGTRLTVT.

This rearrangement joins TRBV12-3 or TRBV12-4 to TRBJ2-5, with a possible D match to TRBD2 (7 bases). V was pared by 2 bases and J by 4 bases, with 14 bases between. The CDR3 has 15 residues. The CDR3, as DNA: TGTGCCAGCAGTTTAATCGGGGGGCTATCAGAGACCCAGTACTTC. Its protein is CASSLIGGLSETQYF.

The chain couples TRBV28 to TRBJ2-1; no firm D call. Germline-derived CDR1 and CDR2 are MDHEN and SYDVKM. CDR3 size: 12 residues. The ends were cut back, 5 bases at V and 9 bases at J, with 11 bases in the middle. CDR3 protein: CASSPTWGEQFF. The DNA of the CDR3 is TGTGCCAGCAGTCCTACCTGGGGTGAGCAGTTCTTC.

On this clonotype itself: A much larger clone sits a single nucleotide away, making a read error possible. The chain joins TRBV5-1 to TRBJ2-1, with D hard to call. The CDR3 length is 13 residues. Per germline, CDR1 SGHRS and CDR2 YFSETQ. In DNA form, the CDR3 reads TGCGCCGGCAGCTTGGATGCCTACAATGAGCAGTTCTTC. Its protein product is CAGSLDAYNEQFF.

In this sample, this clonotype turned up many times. CDR3 coding DNA: TGCAGCGTCGAAAAAGAGGCGTACTATGGCTACACCTTC. Its translation: CSVEKEAYYGYTF. This chain links TRBV29-1 with TRBJ1-2; unclear D gene. The germline V and J ends were trimmed by 6 bases and 3 bases, with 14 bases remaining between them. The CDR3 extends over 13 amino acids. Germline V gene lookup returns CDR1 SQVTM and CDR2 ANQGSEA.

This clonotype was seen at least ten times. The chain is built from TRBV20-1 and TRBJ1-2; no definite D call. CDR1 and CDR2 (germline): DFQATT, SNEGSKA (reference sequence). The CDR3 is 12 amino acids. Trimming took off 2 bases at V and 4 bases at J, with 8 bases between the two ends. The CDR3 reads CSARSGSYGYTF. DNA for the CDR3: TGCAGTGCTAGAAGCGGAAGCTATGGCTACACCTTC.

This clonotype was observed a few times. CDR3 in DNA: TGTGCCAGCAGTTTAAAGCGGGAGCAGTACTTC. This codes for CASSLKREQYF. This rearrangement joins TRBV12-3 or TRBV12-4 to TRBJ2-7, with a possible D match to TRBD2 (5 bases). The CDR3 length is 11 residues. V lost 2 bases, J lost 7 bases, and 6 bases lay in between.

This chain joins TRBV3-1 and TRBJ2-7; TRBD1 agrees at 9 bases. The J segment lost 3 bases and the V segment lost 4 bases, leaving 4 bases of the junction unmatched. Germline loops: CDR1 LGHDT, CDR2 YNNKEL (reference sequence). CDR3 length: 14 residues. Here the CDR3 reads CASSRQGEGYEQYF. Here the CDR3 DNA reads TGTGCCAGCAGCCGACAGGGGGAGGGCTACGAGCAGTACTTC.

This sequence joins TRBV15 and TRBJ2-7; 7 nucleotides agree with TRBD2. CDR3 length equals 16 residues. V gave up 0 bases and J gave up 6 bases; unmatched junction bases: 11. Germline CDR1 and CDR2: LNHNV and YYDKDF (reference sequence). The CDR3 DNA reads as TGTGCCACCAGCAGAGATCGGCTAGCGGCAGGCCTCGAGCAGTACTTC. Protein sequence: CATSRDRLAAGLEQYF.

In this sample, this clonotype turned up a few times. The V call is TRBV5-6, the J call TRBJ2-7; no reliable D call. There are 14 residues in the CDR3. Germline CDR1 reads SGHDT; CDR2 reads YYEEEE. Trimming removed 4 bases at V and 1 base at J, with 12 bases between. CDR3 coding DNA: TGTGCCAGCAGCGTACGTGGCCTATCCTACGAGCAGTACTTC. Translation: CASSVRGLSYEQYF.

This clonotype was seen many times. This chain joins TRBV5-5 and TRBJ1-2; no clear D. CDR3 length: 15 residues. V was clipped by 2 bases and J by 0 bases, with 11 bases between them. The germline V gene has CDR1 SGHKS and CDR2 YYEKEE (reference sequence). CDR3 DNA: TGTGCCAGCAGCTTAGAAGCCCTTACTAACTATGGCTACACCTTC. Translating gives CASSLEALTNYGYTF.

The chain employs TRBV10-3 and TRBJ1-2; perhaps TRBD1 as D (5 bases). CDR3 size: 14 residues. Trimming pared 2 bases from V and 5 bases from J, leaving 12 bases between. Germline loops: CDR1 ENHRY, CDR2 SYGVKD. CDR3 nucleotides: TGTGCCATCAGTGAGACGGGGGGAGTATATGGCTACACCTTC. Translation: CAISETGGVYGYTF.

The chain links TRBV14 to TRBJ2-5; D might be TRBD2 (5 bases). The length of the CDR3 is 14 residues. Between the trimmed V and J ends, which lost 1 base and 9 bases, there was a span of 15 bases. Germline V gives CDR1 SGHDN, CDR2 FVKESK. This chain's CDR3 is CASSQASNSEAQYF. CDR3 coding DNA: TGTGCCAGCAGCCAAGCGTCCAATAGCGAGGCCCAGTACTTC.

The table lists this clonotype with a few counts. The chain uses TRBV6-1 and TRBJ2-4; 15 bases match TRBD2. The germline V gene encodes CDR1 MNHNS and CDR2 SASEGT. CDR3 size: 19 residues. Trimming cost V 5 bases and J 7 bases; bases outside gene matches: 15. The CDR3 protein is CASSTGERTSGGARNIQYF. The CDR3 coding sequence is TGTGCCAGCAGTACCGGAGAGCGGACTAGCGGGGGGGCCAGGAACATTCAGTACTTC.

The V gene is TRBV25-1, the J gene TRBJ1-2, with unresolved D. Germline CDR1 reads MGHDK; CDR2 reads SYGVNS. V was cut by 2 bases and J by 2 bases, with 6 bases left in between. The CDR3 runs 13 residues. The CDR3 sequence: CASSEARNYGYTF. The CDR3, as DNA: TGTGCCAGCAGTGAAGCACGAAACTATGGCTACACCTTC.

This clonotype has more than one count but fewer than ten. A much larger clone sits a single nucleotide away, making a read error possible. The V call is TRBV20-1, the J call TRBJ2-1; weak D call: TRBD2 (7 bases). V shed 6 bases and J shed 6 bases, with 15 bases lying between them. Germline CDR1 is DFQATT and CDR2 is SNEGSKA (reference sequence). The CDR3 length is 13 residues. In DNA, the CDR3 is TGCAGTGCCTGCCCGGGGGGCGGCAATGAGCAGTTCTTC. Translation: CSACPGGGNEQFF.

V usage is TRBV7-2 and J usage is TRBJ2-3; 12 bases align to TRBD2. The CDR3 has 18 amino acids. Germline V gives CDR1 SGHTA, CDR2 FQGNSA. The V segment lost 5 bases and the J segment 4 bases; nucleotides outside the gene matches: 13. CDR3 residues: CASSAGLAGTFISDTQYF. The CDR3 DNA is TGTGCCAGCAGCGCGGGACTAGCGGGTACCTTCATCTCAGATACGCAGTATTTT.

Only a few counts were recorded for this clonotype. CDR3 DNA: TGTGCCAGCAGTGCACTCATGGGCGGGGGACGCACAGATACGCAGTATTTT. Encoded protein: CASSALMGGGRTDTQYF. V and J are TRBV6-2 or TRBV6-3 and TRBJ2-3, with TRBD2 identical over 7 bases. Trimming removed 5 bases from V and 1 base from J; junction bases left unmatched: 12. The CDR3 runs to 17 residues. In germline, CDR1 is MNHEY, CDR2 SVGEGT.

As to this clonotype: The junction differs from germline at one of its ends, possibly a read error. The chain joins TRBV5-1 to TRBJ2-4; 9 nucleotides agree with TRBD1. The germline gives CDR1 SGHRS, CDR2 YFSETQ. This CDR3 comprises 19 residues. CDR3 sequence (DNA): TGCGCCGGCAGCTTGGCGATTTTGGCCGGGACAGGGTTAGAAAACATTCAGTACTTC. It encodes CAGSLAILAGTGLENIQYF.

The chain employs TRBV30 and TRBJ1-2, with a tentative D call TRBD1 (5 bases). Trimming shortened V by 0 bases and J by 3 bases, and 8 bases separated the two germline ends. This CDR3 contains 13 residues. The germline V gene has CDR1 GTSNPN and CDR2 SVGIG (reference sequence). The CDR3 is CAWSVRQYYGYTF. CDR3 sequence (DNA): TGTGCCTGGAGTGTTAGACAGTACTATGGCTACACCTTC.

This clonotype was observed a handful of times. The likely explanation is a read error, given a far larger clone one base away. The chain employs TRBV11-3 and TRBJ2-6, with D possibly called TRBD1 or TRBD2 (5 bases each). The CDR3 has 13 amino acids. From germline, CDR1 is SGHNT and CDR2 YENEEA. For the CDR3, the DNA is TGTGCCAGCAGCCCCACCGGGGCCAGCGTCCTGACTTTC. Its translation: CASSPTGASVLTF.

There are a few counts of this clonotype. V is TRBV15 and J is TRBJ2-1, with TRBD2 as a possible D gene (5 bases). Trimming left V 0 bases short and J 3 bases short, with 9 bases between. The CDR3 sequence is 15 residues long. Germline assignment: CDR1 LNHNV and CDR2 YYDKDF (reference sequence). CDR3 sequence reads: CATSRDLANYNEQFF. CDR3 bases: TGTGCCACCAGCAGAGATCTAGCCAACTACAATGAGCAGTTCTTC.

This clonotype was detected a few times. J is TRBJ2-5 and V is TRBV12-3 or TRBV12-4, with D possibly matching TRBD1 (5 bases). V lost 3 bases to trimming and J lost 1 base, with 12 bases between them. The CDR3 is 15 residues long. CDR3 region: CASSLQGGAQETQYF. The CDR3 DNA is TGTGCCAGCAGTTTGCAGGGCGGCGCCCAAGAGACCCAGTACTTC.

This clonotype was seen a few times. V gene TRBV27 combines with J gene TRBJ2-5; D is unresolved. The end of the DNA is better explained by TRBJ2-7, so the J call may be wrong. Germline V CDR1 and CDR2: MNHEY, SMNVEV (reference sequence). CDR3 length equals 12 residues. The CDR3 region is CASSATASEQYF. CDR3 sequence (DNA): TGTGCCAGCAGTGCTACCGCTTCCGAGCAGTACTTC.

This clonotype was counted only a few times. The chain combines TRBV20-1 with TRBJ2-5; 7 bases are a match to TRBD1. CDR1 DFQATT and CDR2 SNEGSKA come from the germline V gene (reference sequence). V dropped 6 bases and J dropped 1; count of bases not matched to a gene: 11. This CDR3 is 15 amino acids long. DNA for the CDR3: TGCAGTGCCGTTGACAGGGAAGAGGTCCAAGAGACCCAGTACTTC. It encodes CSAVDREEVQETQYF.